The present T cell receptor beta chain was sequenced within a study of blood T cell repertoires in COVID-19. V dropped 3 bases and J dropped 10; count of bases not matched to a gene: 7. Germline CDR1 and CDR2: LNHDA and SQIVND (reference sequence). The CDR3 covers 15 residues. This clone has a single count. This sample includes further DNA sequences coding for the same CDR3. Resolution of symptoms, clearance, or two negative PCRs was present in recovered Cohort 3 donors. Repertoires were generated with immunoSEQ multiplex PCR, while TCRdb's copy carries only in-frame clones and drops some. The sample has around 380,000 clones, approximately 89% seen once.

The TCR was taken from a man aged 25 to 45 who had recovered from COVID-19. Sequenced input: PBMCs or T cells enriched from blood (not recorded which). The chain carries TRBV19 and TRBJ1-6; 9 bases align to TRBD1. The CDR3 reads CASSIDGQGRSPLHF. CDR3 bases: TGTGCCAGTAGTATCGACGGACAGGGGAGGTCACCCCTCCACTTT.